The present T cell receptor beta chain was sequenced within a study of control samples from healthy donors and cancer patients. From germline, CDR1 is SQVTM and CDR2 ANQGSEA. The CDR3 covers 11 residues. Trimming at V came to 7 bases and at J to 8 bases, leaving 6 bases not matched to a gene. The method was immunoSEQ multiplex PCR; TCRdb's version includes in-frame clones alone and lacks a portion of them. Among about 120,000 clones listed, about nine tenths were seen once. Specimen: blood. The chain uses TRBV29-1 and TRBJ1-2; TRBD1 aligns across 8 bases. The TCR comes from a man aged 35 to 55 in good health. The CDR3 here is CSAGQGGGYTF. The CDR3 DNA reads TGCAGCGCCGGACAGGGCGGAGGCTACACCTTC.